This entry lists 32 T cell receptor beta chains sequenced from one sample in a study of blood T cell repertoires in COVID-19. The protocol was immunoSEQ multiplex PCR, while the TCRdb copy is restricted to in-frame clones and leaves out a portion. The data contain more than 150,000 clones, 80% to 90% of them singletons. Sequencing was done on a sample of peripheral blood. The receptors here all came from a woman older than 75 with COVID-19, enrolled during active disease.

This chain connects TRBV5-1 to TRBJ1-1, with D maybe TRBD1 (5 bases). This CDR3 has 14 residues. V was cut by 0 bases and J by 6 bases, with 12 bases left in between. Germline assignment: CDR1 SGHRS and CDR2 YFSETQ. The CDR3 here is CASSLADGGAEAFF. For the CDR3, the DNA is TGCGCCAGCAGCTTGGCGGACGGGGGTGCTGAAGCTTTCTTT.

In DNA form, the CDR3 reads TGTGCCTGGAGTGTACAAGGCGGCAGAAGTAAGTACTTC. This codes for CAWSVQGGRSKYF. V is TRBV30 and J is TRBJ2-7; D is uncertain. Germline assignment: CDR1 GTSNPN and CDR2 SVGIG (reference sequence). Trimming removed 0 bases from V and 11 bases from J, with 17 bases in between. The CDR3 spans 13 residues. The entire variable domain, with the rest obtained from reference TRBV30 and TRBJ2-7, is as follows: SQTIHQWPATLVQPVGSPLSLECTVEGTSNPNLYWYRQAAGRGLQLLFYSVGIGQISSEVPQNLSASRPQDRQFILSSKKLLLSDSGFYLCAWSVQGGRSKYFGPGTRLTVT.

As concerns this clone: Other nucleotide sequences from this sample produce the same CDR3. The chain uses TRBV7-3 and TRBJ2-2; TRBD2 agrees at 13 bases. CDR3 length equals 15 residues. The J segment lost 6 bases and the V segment lost 5 bases, leaving 3 bases of the junction unmatched. In germline, CDR1 is SGHTA, CDR2 FQGTGA. CDR3 amino acids: CASSRLAGGSGELFF. DNA for the CDR3: TGTGCCAGCAGCAGACTAGCGGGGGGCTCCGGGGAGCTGTTTTTT.

This chain joins TRBV11-3 and TRBJ2-7, with D possibly matching TRBD1 (5 bases). The V end lost 3 bases, the J end lost 6 bases, and 15 bases lay between the germline ends. The length of the CDR3 is 14 residues. Germline CDR1 is SGHNT and CDR2 is YENEEA. The CDR3 loop reads CASSFAAGSSEQYF. The CDR3 coding sequence is TGTGCCAGCAGCTTCGCGGCAGGGTCATCCGAGCAGTACTTC. Supplemented by reference TRBV11-3 and TRBJ2-7, the full variable domain reads EAGVVQSPRYKIIEKKQPVAFWCNPISGHNTLYWYLQNLGQGPELLIRYENEEAVDDSQLPKDRFSAERLKGVDSTLKIQPAELGDSAVYLCASSFAAGSSEQYFGPGTRLTVT.

The chain has TRBV12-3 or TRBV12-4 and TRBJ2-3, with 10 bases aligning to TRBD2. J was trimmed by 11 bases and V by 3 bases; bases with no gene match: 2. This CDR3 region has 12 residues. The CDR3 nucleotides read TGTGCCAGCAGTTTGGGACTAGCGAGGCAGTATTTT. Translated: CASSLGLARQYF.

The chain has TRBV6-1 and TRBJ1-3; D remains unclear. The germline gives CDR1 MNHNS, CDR2 SASEGT. Trimming pared 3 bases from V and 3 bases from J, leaving 6 bases between. This CDR3 has 13 residues. The CDR3 nucleotides are TGTGCCAGCAGTGACGGGGTTGGAAACACCATATATTTT. Translated, it gives CASSDGVGNTIYF.

V usage is TRBV2 and J usage is TRBJ1-2; the match to TRBD1 covers 7 bases. This CDR3 region has 17 residues. The trim removed 6 bases at V and 0 bases at J, leaving 13 bases unmatched. Germline values: CDR1 SNHLY, CDR2 FYNNEI. CDR3 nucleotide sequence: TGTGCCAGCAGGAACCGAGGACAGGTCCGTTCTAACTATGGCTACACCTTC. As protein: CASRNRGQVRSNYGYTF.

The V gene is TRBV7-9, the J gene TRBJ1-1; 8 nucleotides align to TRBD1. The germline CDR1 and CDR2 sequences are SEHNR and FQNEAQ (reference sequence). Trimming removed 5 bases from V and 0 bases from J; junction bases left unmatched: 8. The CDR3 sequence is 16 residues long. This CDR3 reads CASSPGQGSMNTEAFF. Written as DNA, the CDR3 is TGTGCCAGCAGCCCAGGACAGGGATCTATGAACACTGAAGCTTTCTTT.

The DNA for the CDR3 is TGTGCCACCAGCCTCGGACTCTCCTACGAGCAGTACTTC. Its translation is CATSLGLSYEQYF. The chain has TRBV15 and TRBJ2-7; D might be TRBD2 (5 bases). V lost 5 bases and J lost 0, with 8 bases in between. Germline CDR1 reads LNHNV; CDR2 reads YYDKDF (reference sequence). This CDR3 region has 13 residues.

The chain combines TRBV18 with TRBJ1-1, with a tentative D call TRBD1 (5 bases). The CDR3 spans 14 residues. The V and J ends lost 3 bases and 3 bases respectively, with 11 bases between them. Germline V lookup: CDR1 KGHSH, CDR2 LQKENI. CDR3: CASSPSPGDTEAFF. The CDR3 nucleotides are TGTGCCAGCTCACCTTCCCCGGGGGACACTGAAGCTTTCTTT.

The gene calls are TRBV28 and TRBJ1-4; 8 positions agree with TRBD1. V lost 6 bases to trimming and J lost 7 bases; unmatched junction nucleotides: 10. The CDR3 totals 15 residues. Germline V lookup: CDR1 MDHEN, CDR2 SYDVKM. In nucleotides, the CDR3 is TGTGCCAGCAGACCCATGACAGGGGAAGGTGAAAAACTGTTTTTT. Amino acids: CASRPMTGEGEKLFF.

The rearrangement links TRBV12-3 or TRBV12-4 to TRBJ1-1; possibly TRBD1 for D (5 bases). The CDR3 extends over 13 amino acids. V was cut by 6 bases and J by 5 bases, with 13 bases left in between. CDR3 bases: TGTGCCAGCAGGGGGCGCGCGAGGACTGAAGCTTTCTTT. Protein: CASRGRARTEAFF.

The CDR3: CASSLPDQETQYF. DNA of the CDR3: TGTGCCAGCAGTTTACCCGACCAAGAGACCCAGTACTTC. V gene TRBV28 combines with J gene TRBJ2-5, with unresolved D. The CDR3 is 13 residues long. CDR1 and CDR2 from the germline V gene are MDHEN and SYDVKM. V was trimmed by 2 bases and J by 0 bases, leaving 4 bases between them.

The chain has TRBV14 and TRBJ1-2, with D unclear. Germline V gene sequence: CDR1 SGHDN, CDR2 FVKESK. The CDR3 extends over 14 amino acids. Trimming removed 4 bases at V and 4 bases at J, with 13 bases between. CDR3 DNA sequence: TGTGCCAGCAGCCCTTACAACAGTCCCTATGGCTACACCTTC. It codes for CASSPYNSPYGYTF.

This chain links TRBV28 with TRBJ1-5; TRBD1 aligns across 9 bases. Germline values: CDR1 MDHEN, CDR2 SYDVKM. This CDR3 has 15 amino acids. After removal of 6 bases from V and 5 bases from J, the junction contained 8 bases not matched to a gene. In DNA form, the CDR3 reads TGTGCCAGCAGAGCCGCGGGACAGGGCGATCAGCCCCAGCATTTT. Protein product: CASRAAGQGDQPQHF.

The chain carries TRBV7-6 and TRBJ2-7, with D unresolved. Trimming removed 1 base from V and 0 bases from J, with 4 bases in between. The CDR3 extends over 13 amino acids. Germline V lookup: CDR1 SGHVS, CDR2 FNYEAQ. Written as DNA, the CDR3 is TGTGCCAGCAGCTTAGTTAGCTCCTACGAGCAGTACTTC. Encoded protein: CASSLVSSYEQYF.

This clone has just a few counts. The J gene is TRBJ2-1, the V gene TRBV30; TRBD2 is a possible D gene (7 bases). The CDR3 runs 15 residues. Trimming took 3 bases from V and 7 from J, leaving 19 bases between them. Germline V gene sequence: CDR1 GTSNPN, CDR2 SVGIG (reference sequence). The CDR3 DNA is TGTGCCTGGAGCCAAGGGGGGGGGCTTGGGAATGAGCAGTTCTTC. Its protein is CAWSQGGGLGNEQFF.

This clone was counted between two and nine times. The V call is TRBV19, the J call TRBJ2-5; the match to TRBD2 covers 15 bases. V gave up 9 bases and J gave up 4 bases; unmatched junction bases: 6. The CDR3 sequence is 15 residues long. Germline assignment: CDR1 LNHDA and CDR2 SQIVND (reference sequence). Written as DNA, the CDR3 is TGTGCCAGCCGGACGGGACTAGCGGGAGGAGAGACCCAGTACTTC. Protein: CASRTGLAGGETQYF.

V and J are TRBV7-9 and TRBJ2-3; tentatively, D is TRBD2 (5 bases). With 0 bases removed from V and 4 bases from J, the gap between germline ends came to 8 bases. Germline CDR1 and CDR2: SEHNR and FQNEAQ (reference sequence). The CDR3 runs 14 residues. As DNA, the CDR3 is TGTGCCAGCAGCTTAGCCAACGGGGCAGATACGCAGTATTTT. Its translation is CASSLANGADTQYF.

The rearrangement links TRBV24-1 to TRBJ1-4; D perhaps matches TRBD1 (5 bases). Germline CDR1 and CDR2: KGHDR and SFDVKD. This CDR3 is built from 13 residues. With 2 bases removed from V and 9 bases from J, the gap between germline ends came to 9 bases. The CDR3 sequence is CATSDWGSQKLFF. The DNA for the CDR3 is TGTGCCACCAGTGATTGGGGCTCACAAAAACTGTTTTTT.

The chain employs TRBV5-6 and TRBJ1-2; D unresolved. The ends were cut back, 1 base at V and 5 bases at J, with 12 bases in the middle. From germline, CDR1 is SGHDT and CDR2 YYEEEE. The CDR3 contains 14 residues. This chain's CDR3 is CASSLYGRGYGYTF. The CDR3 DNA sequence: TGTGCCAGCAGCTTGTACGGCCGCGGGTATGGCTACACCTTC.

The rearrangement uses TRBV9 and TRBJ1-2; 7 nucleotides agree with TRBD1. Trimming cost V 0 bases and J 4 bases; bases outside gene matches: 3. CDR1 is SGDLS and CDR2 is YYNGEE in the germline V gene. The CDR3 totals 14 residues. The CDR3 DNA follows: TGTGCCAGCAGCGTAGCGACAGGGCTCTATGGCTACACCTTC. Protein: CASSVATGLYGYTF. Drawing the rest from reference TRBV9 and TRBJ1-2, the complete variable domain is DSGVTQTPKHLITATGQRVTLRCSPRSGDLSVYWYQQSLDQGLQFLIQYYNGEERAKGNILERFSAQQFPDLHSELNLSSLELGDSALYFCASSVATGLYGYTFGSGTRLTVV.

The chain links TRBV28 to TRBJ1-2; D call uncertain. Per germline, CDR1 MDHEN and CDR2 SYDVKM. V dropped 2 bases and J dropped 2 bases, with 9 bases sitting between them. There are 14 residues in the CDR3. The CDR3 here is CASSLPTVNYGYTF. The CDR3 bases are TGTGCCAGCAGTTTACCCACAGTGAACTATGGCTACACCTTC.

The rearrangement uses TRBV4-2 and TRBJ1-2; D unclear. The V gene lost 0 bases and the J gene lost 4 bases, with 15 bases spanning the gap. The CDR3 contains 16 residues. CDR1 and CDR2 (germline): LGHNA, YNFKEQ. CDR3 coding DNA: TGTGCCAGCAGCCAAGATTATAGTAGTGATTTCTATGGCTACACCTTC. This codes for CASSQDYSSDFYGYTF.

V usage is TRBV7-8 and J usage is TRBJ1-5; tentative D call: TRBD1 (5 bases). Germline CDR1 SGHVS, CDR2 FQNEAQ. The CDR3 sequence is 16 residues long. V gave up 2 bases and J gave up 3 bases, with 14 bases separating them. The CDR3 nucleotides read TGTGCCAGCAGCTTACCAGGGATGGGCTTCAATCAGCCCCAGCATTTT. Its translation is CASSLPGMGFNQPQHF.

The chain has TRBV4-2 and TRBJ2-1; possibly TRBD2 for D (6 bases). Germline V gene lookup returns CDR1 LGHNA and CDR2 YNFKEQ. The V and J ends lost 2 bases and 2 bases respectively, with 10 bases between them. The CDR3 runs to 15 residues. CDR3 amino acids: CASSQTGEPYNEQFF. In nucleotides, the CDR3 is TGTGCCAGCAGCCAAACGGGAGAACCCTACAATGAGCAGTTCTTC.

This clone was observed a handful of times. The chain carries TRBV6-2 or TRBV6-3 and TRBJ1-5; D gene ambiguous. Per the germline V gene, CDR1 is MNHEY and CDR2 is SVGEGT. Trimming shortened V by 4 bases and J by 0 bases, and 7 bases separated the two germline ends. This CDR3 has 14 residues. The CDR3 is CASSWEVSNQPQHF. CDR3 sequence (DNA): TGTGCCAGCAGTTGGGAGGTTAGCAATCAGCCCCAGCATTTT.

The table lists this clone with a count of one. The chain recombines TRBV19 with TRBJ2-2, with 8 bases aligning to TRBD2. V lost 6 bases and J lost 6; bases outside the gene matches: 12. The length of the CDR3 is 16 residues. Per germline, CDR1 LNHDA and CDR2 SQIVND (reference sequence). The CDR3 region is CASRPRGAGEPGELFF. The CDR3 coding sequence is TGTGCCAGTAGGCCTCGGGGAGCGGGAGAACCCGGGGAGCTGTTTTTT.

The chain links TRBV5-6 to TRBJ2-7; perhaps TRBD1 as D (5 bases). Trimming left V 2 bases short and J 6 bases short, with 12 bases between. The CDR3 consists of 13 residues. Germline CDR1 SGHDT, CDR2 YYEEEE. CDR3 bases: TGTGCCAGCAGCTTTGGTAGGGGAAGCGAGCAGTACTTC. Protein product: CASSFGRGSEQYF.

The rearrangement joins TRBV11-3 to TRBJ2-5; the match to TRBD1 covers 7 bases. The germline gives CDR1 SGHNT, CDR2 YENEEA. V shed 5 bases, J shed 5 bases, and the junction held 11 bases outside the gene matches. The CDR3 is 15 amino acids. CDR3 DNA sequence: TGTGCCAGCAGCCCAAGACAGGGTAGAGGGGAGACCCAGTACTTC. It specifies CASSPRQGRGETQYF.

This clone has just a few counts. The CDR3 region has the DNA TGCAGTGCTAGTATACTCATTAAGTACAATGAGCAGTTCTTC. It is translated as CSASILIKYNEQFF. The genes are TRBV20-1 and TRBJ2-1; D ambiguous. This CDR3 is 14 amino acids long. With 3 bases removed from V and 4 bases from J, the gap between germline ends came to 13 bases. CDR1 and CDR2 (germline): DFQATT, SNEGSKA (reference sequence).

V is TRBV15 and J is TRBJ1-2, with D perhaps TRBD1 (6 bases). CDR3 length: 15 residues. Germline values: CDR1 LNHNV, CDR2 YYDKDF (reference sequence). The V end was cut by 0 bases, the J end by 8 bases, with 16 bases between. The CDR3 loop is CATSRDYRDTKGYTF. The CDR3, as DNA: TGTGCCACCAGCAGAGATTATAGGGACACAAAAGGCTACACCTTC.